Sequencing of this T cell receptor beta chain was carried out in a study of CD8+ T cells in alopecia areata. The J segment lost 1 base and the V segment lost 2 bases, leaving 5 bases of the junction unmatched. Germline V gene lookup returns CDR1 MNHEY and CDR2 SMNVEV (reference sequence). The CDR3 consists of 16 residues. Study-level results: The study found higher clonality in lesional than normal scalp, especially in alopecia totalis/universalis.

cDNA prepared by RNA extraction and subsequent reverse transcription served as the template for sequencing. Here immunoSEQ multiplex PCR was the method, and the copy in TCRdb shows in-frame clones only, minus some. Altogether about 120,000 clones are present, more than 30% being singletons, with the ten largest covering over 3%. About this clone: Its matching antigen is unknown.

The sequencing sample was made of CD4+ T cells sorted from blood. This chain uses TRBV27 with TRBJ2-3; 8 positions match TRBD1. The TCR sequence derives from a human donor with alopecia areata. The CDR3 sequence is CASSLPGQGGTDTQYF. In DNA, the CDR3 is TGTGCCAGCAGTTTACCCGGACAGGGCGGCACAGATACGCAGTATTTT.